One and the same sample provided the 26 T cell receptor beta chains below, sequenced in a study of beta chain features in type 1 diabetes. TCRB transcripts that were expressed got sequenced, as all of the isolated RNA had been reverse transcribed. TCRdb's table, derived via immunoSEQ multiplex PCR, lists solely in-frame clones and lacks some. This sample yields about 410,000 clones, of which approximately 15% are seen a single time; about 0.034% belongs to the top ten. Sequenced material: naive CD4+ T cells from blood. Every receptor here comes from a man aged 25-40 years in good health.

The V gene is TRBV7-6, the J gene TRBJ1-4, with D unresolved. Trimming stripped 1 base from V and 3 bases from J, with 9 bases between. This CDR3 region has 15 residues. CDR1 SGHVS and CDR2 FNYEAQ come from the germline V gene. CDR3 nucleotides: TGTGCCAGCAGCTTAGTTTGGGGTCCTAATGAAAAACTGTTTTTT. It codes for CASSLVWGPNEKLFF.

V usage is TRBV27 and J usage is TRBJ2-5, with 8 bases fitting TRBD1. The trim removed 4 bases at V and 5 bases at J, leaving 6 bases unmatched. This CDR3 spans 14 amino acids. CDR1 and CDR2 from the germline V gene are MNHEY and SMNVEV (reference sequence). The CDR3 DNA reads as TGTGCCAGCAGTTCTTGGGACAGGCGGGAGACCCAGTACTTC. It is translated as CASSSWDRRETQYF.

This clone was observed a few times. The CDR3 nucleotides are TGTGCCAGCAGACCTTGGGTCAGGGCGCAGTATTTT. This encodes CASRPWVRAQYF. The chain employs TRBV6-6 and TRBJ2-3; D perhaps matches TRBD1 (5 bases). V lost 6 bases to trimming and J lost 10 bases, with 14 bases between them. This CDR3 is 12 amino acids long. CDR1 and CDR2 from the germline V gene are MNHNY and SVGAGI (reference sequence).

The rearrangement links TRBV5-1 to TRBJ2-7; tentative D call: TRBD1 (6 bases). Trimming stripped 2 bases from V and 0 bases from J, with 24 bases between. The CDR3 has 19 residues. The germline V gene has CDR1 SGHRS and CDR2 YFSETQ. CDR3 nucleotides: TGCGCCAGCAGCTTAACCGGGACAAACAGCATTCCTTCCTCCTACGAGCAGTACTTC. Amino acid sequence: CASSLTGTNSIPSSYEQYF.

This clone was seen more than once but under ten times. V usage is TRBV5-1 and J usage is TRBJ1-1; D is undetermined. V lost 5 bases, J lost 1 base, and 6 bases lay in between. CDR1 and CDR2 from the germline V gene are SGHRS and YFSETQ. CDR3 length equals 12 residues. The CDR3 spells CASSLPNTEAFF. The CDR3 DNA sequence: TGCGCCAGCAGTCTGCCGAACACTGAAGCTTTCTTT.

The rearrangement links TRBV9 to TRBJ2-2; 8 nucleotides match TRBD1. The CDR3 loop spans 15 amino acids. Germline V gene lookup returns CDR1 SGDLS and CDR2 YYNGEE. V shed 0 bases and J 6 bases; nucleotides not matched to a gene: 4. Written as DNA, the CDR3 is TGTGCCAGCAGCGTAGAGGGCAGGGGGCCCGGGGAGCTGTTTTTT. This gives the protein CASSVEGRGPGELFF.

This clone occurred a few times. The chain employs TRBV2 and TRBJ1-1; D is unresolved. CDR1 and CDR2 from the germline V gene are SNHLY and FYNNEI. The V end was cut by 4 bases, the J end by 1 base, with 10 bases between. The CDR3 length is 14 residues. CDR3: CASSVSAGNTEAFF. The CDR3 coding sequence is TGTGCCAGCAGTGTCTCCGCGGGGAACACTGAAGCTTTCTTT.

This clone came up a few times. The genes are TRBV11-2 and TRBJ2-5, with unresolved D. The CDR3 consists of 14 residues. Germline V gives CDR1 SGHAT, CDR2 FQNNGV. Trimming stripped 2 bases from V and 1 base from J, with 8 bases between. The CDR3 here is CASSLSSSQETQYF. In DNA form, the CDR3 reads TGTGCCAGCAGCTTATCTTCAAGCCAAGAGACCCAGTACTTC.

This clone has only a few counts. The gene calls are TRBV7-9 and TRBJ2-2, with a tentative D call TRBD1 (5 bases). The germline V and J ends were trimmed by 5 bases and 6 bases, with 16 bases remaining between them. This CDR3 contains 15 residues. In germline, CDR1 is SEHNR, CDR2 FQNEAQ (reference sequence). As DNA, the CDR3 is TGTGCCAGCAGCACAAGGCCAGGGTTCCCCGGGGAGCTGTTTTTT. Translated, it gives CASSTRPGFPGELFF.

The rearrangement uses TRBV2 and TRBJ1-1; 9 nucleotides match TRBD1. Per germline, CDR1 SNHLY and CDR2 FYNNEI. This CDR3 is built from 13 residues. V shed 1 base and J 11 bases; nucleotides not matched to a gene: 5. The CDR3 loop reads CASSEGGQGDAFF. The CDR3 DNA sequence: TGTGCCAGCAGTGAAGGGGGACAGGGTGACGCTTTCTTT.

J is TRBJ1-2 and V is TRBV9, with unresolved D. Trimming removed 0 bases at V and 1 base at J, with 13 bases between. Germline V gene lookup returns CDR1 SGDLS and CDR2 YYNGEE. The CDR3 is made up of 16 amino acids. The CDR3 DNA reads TGTGCCAGCAGCGTAGAACCCTTTTCCGTTAACTATGGCTACACCTTC. Its protein product is CASSVEPFSVNYGYTF.

The gene calls are TRBV11-2 and TRBJ2-3, with TRBD1 identical over 8 bases. This CDR3 contains 16 residues. Germline CDR1 SGHAT, CDR2 FQNNGV. With 5 bases clipped from V and 2 bases from J, the junction kept 9 bases outside the gene matches. The CDR3 DNA reads TGTGCCAGCAGCCGACAGACAGGGGTTACCACAGATACGCAGTATTTT. As protein: CASSRQTGVTTDTQYF.

This clone has only a few counts. The chain is built from TRBV30 and TRBJ2-7; 9 bases map to TRBD1. The CDR3 totals 16 residues. CDR1 is GTSNPN, CDR2 SVGIG, per germline (reference sequence). V lost 4 bases to trimming and J lost 5 bases; unmatched junction nucleotides: 15. CDR3 coding DNA: TGTGCCTGGAACCCCACAGGGGGCGCCCCCGATGACGAGCAGTACGTC. Translated, it gives CAWNPTGGAPDDEQYV.

The sample holds a few counts of this clone. This chain joins TRBV7-2 and TRBJ2-7, with TRBD2 matching 7 bases. This CDR3 has 15 amino acids. Trimming took 4 bases from V and 2 from J; bases not matched to a gene: 8. Germline V gene data show CDR1 as SGHTA and CDR2 as FQGNSA. This CDR3 is CASSSRPLAPYEQYV. The CDR3 DNA follows: TGTGCCAGCAGCTCCCGCCCACTAGCGCCCTACGAGCAGTACGTC.

This clone was found a few times. V and J are TRBV2 and TRBJ2-5; D is uncertain. Trimming shortened V by 2 bases and J by 0 bases, and 4 bases separated the two germline ends. Germline CDR1 and CDR2: SNHLY and FYNNEI. CDR3 length: 13 amino acids. The CDR3: CASSEQNQETQYF. CDR3 in DNA: TGTGCCAGCAGTGAACAGAACCAAGAGACCCAGTACTTC.

This clone has more than one count but fewer than ten. V usage is TRBV11-2 and J usage is TRBJ2-1, with 13 bases that match TRBD2. With 5 bases clipped from V and 6 bases from J, the junction kept 4 bases outside the gene matches. The CDR3 has 15 amino acids. Looked up from germline, CDR1 is SGHAT and CDR2 is FQNNGV. CDR3 protein: CASSTRTSGSNEQFF. The CDR3 DNA reads as TGTGCCAGCAGCACGCGGACTAGCGGGAGCAATGAGCAGTTCTTC. Combining the CDR3 with reference TRBV11-2 and TRBJ2-1 gives the whole variable domain EAGVAQSPRYKIIEKRQSVAFWCNPISGHATLYWYQQILGQGPKLLIQFQNNGVVDDSQLPKDRFSAERLKGVDSTLKIQPAKLEDSAVYLCASSTRTSGSNEQFFGPGTRLTVL.

This clone was found many times. The CDR3 DNA is TGTGCCTGGAGTGCTCTGAATGGGGAGACCCAGTACTTC. Translated: CAWSALNGETQYF. The rearrangement joins TRBV30 to TRBJ2-5; D gene uncertain. Germline V CDR1 and CDR2: GTSNPN, SVGIG (reference sequence). V gave up 1 base and J gave up 5 bases, with 11 bases separating them. The CDR3 length is 13 residues.

This chain uses TRBV7-3 with TRBJ2-3; TRBD2 might be the D (6 bases). Trimming cost V 4 bases and J 4 bases, with 15 bases left between them. The CDR3 loop spans 15 amino acids. The V gene's germline CDR1 is SGHTA and CDR2 FQGTGA. CDR3 region: CASSSNGGRADTQYF. Here the CDR3 DNA reads TGTGCCAGCAGCTCAAATGGGGGGAGAGCAGATACGCAGTATTTT.

This clone was seen more than once but under ten times. This chain links TRBV7-9 with TRBJ2-5, with 8 bases that match TRBD1. The germline CDR1 and CDR2 sequences are SEHNR and FQNEAQ (reference sequence). The trim removed 5 bases at V and 5 bases at J, leaving 4 bases unmatched. There are 13 residues in the CDR3. DNA of the CDR3: TGTGCCAGCAGCCCCAGGGGGCACGAGACCCAGTACTTC. Protein product: CASSPRGHETQYF.

With regard to this clone: This CDR3 is also generated by other DNA sequences in the sample. The rearrangement joins TRBV9 to TRBJ2-7; D ambiguous. The V and J ends lost 2 bases and 1 base respectively, with 7 bases between them. The V gene's germline CDR1 is SGDLS and CDR2 YYNGEE. The CDR3 is 13 residues long. The CDR3 loop reads CASSVGPSYEQYF. The CDR3 coding sequence is TGTGCCAGCAGCGTTGGCCCATCCTACGAGCAGTACTTC.

The rearrangement joins TRBV7-2 to TRBJ2-7; tentative D call: TRBD2 (5 bases). The V end lost 5 bases, the J end lost 3 bases, and 20 bases lay between the germline ends. The germline V gene encodes CDR1 SGHTA and CDR2 FQGNSA. The CDR3 has 16 residues. CDR3 nucleotides: TGTGCCAGCAGCGCATACTCGATAGGACTGAACTACGAGCAGTACTTC. It encodes CASSAYSIGLNYEQYF. Complete variable domain (other parts from reference TRBV7-2 and TRBJ2-7): GAGVSQSPSNKVTEKGKDVELRCDPISGHTALYWYRQSLGQGLEFLIYFQGNSAPDKSGLPSDRFSAERTGGSVSTLTIQRTQQEDSAVYLCASSAYSIGLNYEQYFGPGTRLTVT.

V usage is TRBV10-3 and J usage is TRBJ2-4, with D uncertain. Between the trimmed V and J ends, which lost 1 base and 6 bases, there was a span of 13 bases. This CDR3 is 15 amino acids long. Germline V gene sequence: CDR1 ENHRY, CDR2 SYGVKD. As DNA, the CDR3 is TGTGCCATCAGTGAGTTAACCCTGGGCGGAAACATTCAGTACTTC. It specifies CAISELTLGGNIQYF.

The J gene is TRBJ1-1, the V gene TRBV29-1; 8 bases fit TRBD1. CDR1 and CDR2 from the germline V gene are SQVTM and ANQGSEA. Trimming cost V 6 bases and J 1 base; bases outside gene matches: 13. The length of the CDR3 is 16 residues. CDR3 residues: CSVKDRAPSSNTEAFF. The CDR3 region has the DNA TGCAGCGTGAAGGACAGGGCGCCTTCTTCGAACACTGAAGCTTTCTTT.

This chain joins TRBV13 and TRBJ2-3; D ambiguous. Germline V gives CDR1 PRHDT, CDR2 FYEKMQ (reference sequence). The CDR3 has 13 residues. Trimming took 2 bases from V and 5 from J, leaving 8 bases between them. In DNA form, the CDR3 reads TGTGCCAGCAGCTTAATCCTGAGAGATACGCAGTATTTT. Translated, it gives CASSLILRDTQYF.

The rearrangement uses TRBV10-3 and TRBJ2-1, with D possibly being TRBD1 or TRBD2 (5 bases each). CDR1 is ENHRY and CDR2 is SYGVKD in the germline V gene. The CDR3 sequence is 11 residues long. Between the trimmed V and J ends, which lost 8 bases and 6 bases, there was a span of 8 bases. This CDR3 is CAIGTINEQFF. For the CDR3, the DNA is TGTGCCATCGGGACCATCAATGAGCAGTTCTTC.

V and J are TRBV7-2 and TRBJ1-3, with D hard to call. Per the germline V gene, CDR1 is SGHTA and CDR2 is FQGNSA. The CDR3 sequence is 14 residues long. The germline V and J ends were trimmed by 9 bases and 3 bases, with 15 bases remaining between them. The CDR3 region has the DNA TGTGCCAGTACTCTAGGGCAGATTGGAAACACCATATATTTT. Translation: CASTLGQIGNTIYF.